The present TCR beta chain was sequenced within a study of T cells after posttransplantation cyclophosphamide. Assay used: immunoSEQ multiplex PCR; TCRdb lists only in-frame clones, some missing. Altogether tens of thousands of clones were found in the sample, and no singletons occur. Ten or more counts support this clone. V shed 2 bases and J 14 bases; nucleotides not matched to a gene: 9. The CDR3 extends over 13 amino acids. The germline V gene encodes CDR1 MDHEN and CDR2 SYDVKM. The chain links TRBV28 to TRBJ1-3; 7 bases fit TRBD1. Sequenced material: PBMCs. The TCR originated in a woman between 45 and 60 years old in good health and a related stem cell transplant donor. The CDR3: CASSLPGTALVYF. The DNA for the CDR3 is TGTGCCAGCAGTTTACCCGGGACAGCCTTGGTATATTTT.